These 11 T cell receptor beta chains originate from one sample sequenced in a study of identical twins (dated by TCRdb to the mid-2010s). The method was 5' RACE. TCRdb records Illumina HiSeq 2000 as the sequencer. TCRdb's own reprocessing of the public reads used fastp at Q25 and MiXCR and kept productive beta chains. Rows merge per CDR3 protein into single entries with the most common DNA and genes. This sample gives some 1,700,000 distinct CDR3 sequences in total; less than 40% of them show up just once. The ten largest account for about 0.3% of the sample. Specimen: cord blood. These receptor sequences come from a newborn girl in good health.

This sequence joins TRBV6-6 and TRBJ2-5, with D perhaps assigned TRBD1 or TRBD2 (5 bases each). CDR1 MNHNY and CDR2 SVGAGI come from the germline V gene (reference sequence). The CDR3 runs to 13 residues. Trimming shortened V by 6 bases and J by 11 bases, and 19 bases separated the two germline ends. In DNA, the CDR3 is TGTGCCAGCAGCCCGCCGGGGTTAGGGGAGCAGTACTTC. It encodes CASSPPGLGEQYF.

This chain connects TRBV11-2 to TRBJ2-1; 8 nucleotides agree with TRBD2. Trimming cost V 0 bases and J 6 bases; bases outside gene matches: 4. This CDR3 region has 15 residues. CDR1 is SGHAT and CDR2 is FQNNGV in the germline V gene. The CDR3 sequence: CASSLEASGLNEQFF. The CDR3 nucleotides are TGTGCCAGCAGCTTAGAGGCTAGCGGGCTCAATGAGCAGTTCTTC.

This clonotype has just a few counts. V usage is TRBV29-1 and J usage is TRBJ1-2, with TRBD1 identical over 9 bases. The CDR3 sequence is 15 residues long. From germline, CDR1 is SQVTM and CDR2 ANQGSEA. Germline trimming cut 6 bases from V and 8 bases from J; bases unmatched to any gene: 16. CDR3 nucleotide sequence: TGCAGCGTATACTGGACAGGGGCCGACCTCGGGGGCTACACCTTC. It is translated as CSVYWTGADLGGYTF.

This chain links TRBV25-1 with TRBJ1-2; 11 bases map to TRBD1. Germline CDR1 MGHDK, CDR2 SYGVNS. CDR3 size: 17 residues. The trim removed 7 bases at V and 2 bases at J, leaving 12 bases unmatched. CDR3 bases: TGTGCCAGCACCTCTAAAGGGACAGGGGGACAAAACTATGGCTACACCTTC. Translated, it gives CASTSKGTGGQNYGYTF.

This clonotype was detected only a few times. The chain couples TRBV5-1 to TRBJ2-2; D is unclear. The V gene's germline CDR1 is SGHRS and CDR2 YFSETQ. V lost 0 bases and J 1 base, leaving 10 bases between the germline ends. The CDR3 loop spans 16 amino acids. CDR3 DNA: TGCGCCAGCAGCTTGGCTGGGTGGTTGAACACCGGGGAGCTGTTTTTT. Protein product: CASSLAGWLNTGELFF.

This chain joins TRBV29-1 and TRBJ1-2, with TRBD1 as a possible D gene (5 bases). CDR1 is SQVTM and CDR2 is ANQGSEA in the germline V gene. Trimming took off 7 bases at V and 5 bases at J, with 11 bases between the two ends. The CDR3 totals 11 residues. The CDR3 coding sequence is TGCAGCGGTCGGGGCTTGTATGGCTACACCTTC. Protein product: CSGRGLYGYTF.

Comments on this clonotype: A much larger clone differs from this one at a single base, so this may be a read error. The gene calls are TRBV29-1 and TRBJ2-7; 7 bases map to TRBD2. V shed 4 bases, J shed 2 bases, and the junction held 11 bases outside the gene matches. Germline values: CDR1 SQVTM, CDR2 ANQGSEA. The CDR3 contains 15 residues. The CDR3: CSVVRTSLATYEQYF. CDR3 bases: TGCAGCGTTGTGAGGACTAGTTTGGCCACCTACGAGCAGTACTTC.

V gene TRBV20-1 combines with J gene TRBJ1-2; D is possibly TRBD1 (6 bases). CDR3 length: 13 amino acids. Germline-derived CDR1 and CDR2 are DFQATT and SNEGSKA (reference sequence). Deletions cut 6 bases from V and 8 bases from J, with 19 bases between. CDR3 sequence: CSAGQGWASGYTF. The DNA for the CDR3 is TGCAGTGCCGGGCAGGGGTGGGCGAGCGGCTACACCTTC.

The rearrangement joins TRBV29-1 to TRBJ2-7; weak D call: TRBD1 (5 bases). Between the trimmed V and J ends, which lost 7 bases and 2 bases, there was a span of 9 bases. The CDR3 runs 11 residues. The germline V gene has CDR1 SQVTM and CDR2 ANQGSEA. For the CDR3, the DNA is TGCAGCGCGACAGCTCCCTACGAGCAGTACTTC. Translated: CSATAPYEQYF.

This chain uses TRBV4-2 with TRBJ1-6; D gene ambiguous. Trimming stripped 0 bases from V and 7 bases from J, with 19 bases between. Germline V gives CDR1 LGHNA, CDR2 YNFKEQ. The CDR3 runs 18 residues. CDR3 nucleotide sequence: TGTGCCAGCAGCCAAGAAAGGGCAGATAAGGGTTACAATTCACCCCTCCACTTT. Its translation is CASSQERADKGYNSPLHF.

The chain has TRBV20-1 and TRBJ1-1; D gene ambiguous. Germline CDR1 and CDR2: DFQATT and SNEGSKA (reference sequence). The CDR3 totals 13 residues. In DNA, the CDR3 is TGCACCTCGTCGCAGTCGGGGAACACTGAAGCTTTCTTT. Protein sequence: CTSSQSGNTEAFF.